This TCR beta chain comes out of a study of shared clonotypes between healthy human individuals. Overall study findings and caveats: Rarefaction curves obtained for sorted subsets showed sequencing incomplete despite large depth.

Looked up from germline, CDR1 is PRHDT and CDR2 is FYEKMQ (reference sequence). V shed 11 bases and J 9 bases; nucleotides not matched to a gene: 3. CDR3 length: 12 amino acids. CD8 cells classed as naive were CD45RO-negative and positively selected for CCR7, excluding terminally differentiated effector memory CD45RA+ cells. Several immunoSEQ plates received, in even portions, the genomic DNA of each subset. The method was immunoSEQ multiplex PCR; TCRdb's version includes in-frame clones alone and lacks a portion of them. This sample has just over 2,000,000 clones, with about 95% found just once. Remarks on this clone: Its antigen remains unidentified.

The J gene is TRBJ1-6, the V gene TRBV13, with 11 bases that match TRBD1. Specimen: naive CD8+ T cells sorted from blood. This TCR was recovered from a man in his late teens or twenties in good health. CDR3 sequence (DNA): TGTGCCGGGGGACAGGGGGGTTCACCCCTCCACTTT. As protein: CAGGQGGSPLHF. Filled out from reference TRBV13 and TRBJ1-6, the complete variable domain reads AAGVIQSPRHLIKEKRETATLKCYPIPRHDTVYWYQQGPGQDPQFLISFYEKMQSDKGSIPDRFSAQQFSDYHSELNMSSLELGDSALYFCAGGQGGSPLHFGNGTRLTVT.